The 28 T cell receptor beta chains below all came from one sample that was sequenced in a study of PD-L1 blockade in urothelial cancer. Indicated time point: peripheral blood 6 weeks after treatment start. The method was immunoSEQ multiplex PCR; TCRdb's version includes in-frame clones alone and lacks a portion of them. The sample records about 130,000 clones, 86% being singletons. Material: PBMCs, obtained around atezolizumab (anti-PD-L1) treatment. These TCRs come from a man in his fifties with urothelial cancer.

The chain joins TRBV19 to TRBJ2-3, with TRBD2 matching over 7 bases. V lost 3 bases to trimming and J lost 6 bases; unmatched junction nucleotides: 6. The CDR3 sequence is 14 residues long. CDR1 and CDR2 from the germline V gene are LNHDA and SQIVND (reference sequence). The DNA of the CDR3 is TGTGCCAGTAGTATGGGGAGGGCGTCGGATACGCAGTATTTT. Residues: CASSMGRASDTQYF.

This chain joins TRBV5-4 and TRBJ2-5; 7 bases align to TRBD2. The CDR3 consists of 15 residues. Germline V CDR1 and CDR2: SGHNT, YYREEE (reference sequence). With V trimmed by 1 base and J by 3 bases, 6 bases remained unmatched. In DNA form, the CDR3 reads TGTGCCAGCAGCTTGAAGCTAGCGGCTAAAGAGACCCAGTACTTC. This codes for CASSLKLAAKETQYF.

With regard to this clone: Other DNA sequences in this specimen translate into the identical CDR3. V gene TRBV28 combines with J gene TRBJ2-7, with D perhaps matching TRBD2 (5 bases). This CDR3 is built from 14 residues. Per germline, CDR1 MDHEN and CDR2 SYDVKM. Trimming shortened V by 3 bases and J by 0 bases, and 9 bases separated the two germline ends. The DNA of the CDR3 is TGTGCCAGCAGTTTCGGTGGGAGCTCCTACGAGCAGTACTTC. This translates into CASSFGGSSYEQYF.

V and J are TRBV28 and TRBJ2-7, with 15 bases that match TRBD2. The CDR3 loop spans 20 amino acids. The J segment lost 0 bases and the V segment lost 3 bases, leaving 12 bases of the junction unmatched. Germline V gene data show CDR1 as MDHEN and CDR2 as SYDVKM. The CDR3 sequence: CASSFRYPGLAGGSSYEQYF. CDR3 nucleotides: TGTGCCAGCAGTTTCAGGTATCCGGGACTAGCGGGAGGTTCCTCCTACGAGCAGTACTTC.

This clone has only one observation. The chain couples TRBV6-1 to TRBJ2-5; the match to TRBD2 covers 9 bases. V shed 6 bases and J 2 bases; nucleotides not matched to a gene: 4. In germline, CDR1 is MNHNS, CDR2 SASEGT. This CDR3 has 14 amino acids. CDR3 bases: TGTGCCAGCAGAGGACTAGCGATACAAGAGACCCAGTACTTC. Translation gives CASRGLAIQETQYF.

This clone was recorded only once. The chain uses TRBV7-8 and TRBJ2-3; the D gene is possibly TRBD2 (6 bases). Looked up from germline, CDR1 is SGHVS and CDR2 is FQNEAQ. V lost 3 bases, J lost 4 bases, and 14 bases lay in between. This CDR3 has 15 amino acids. CDR3 sequence reads: CASSFLRGKADTQYF. CDR3 in DNA: TGTGCCAGCAGCTTCTTGCGGGGTAAAGCAGATACGCAGTATTTT.

The chain combines TRBV9 with TRBJ1-1; TRBD1 aligns across 9 bases. V trimming: 4 bases; J trimming: 3 bases; junction bases outside the gene matches: 7. The CDR3 consists of 15 residues. In germline, CDR1 is SGDLS, CDR2 YYNGEE. CDR3 amino acids: CASSLTGGLDTEAFF. The DNA for the CDR3 is TGTGCCAGCAGCTTAACAGGGGGCCTGGACACTGAAGCTTTCTTT.

The chain combines TRBV19 with TRBJ1-2; D gene uncertain. Germline CDR1 is LNHDA and CDR2 is SQIVND (reference sequence). Trimming shortened V by 11 bases and J by 5 bases, and 15 bases separated the two germline ends. CDR3 size: 12 residues. The CDR3 nucleotides read TGTGCCCACCCCCCATCGCGGTATGGCTACACCTTC. It codes for CAHPPSRYGYTF. The entire variable domain, with the rest obtained from reference TRBV19 and TRBJ1-2, is as follows: DGGITQSPKYLFRKEGQNVTLSCEQNLNHDAMYWYRQDPGQGLRLIYYSQIVNDFQKGDIAEGYSVSREKKESFPLTVTSAQKNPTAFYLCAHPPSRYGYTFGSGTRLTVV.

CDR3 region: CSALAMAGYTF. The CDR3 DNA follows: TGCAGTGCTCTTGCAATGGCAGGCTACACCTTC. This chain links TRBV20-1 with TRBJ1-2; D remains ambiguous. The CDR3 contains 11 residues. V shed 5 bases and J shed 8 bases, with 12 bases lying between them. CDR1 and CDR2 from the germline V gene are DFQATT and SNEGSKA (reference sequence).

V usage is TRBV6-1 and J usage is TRBJ2-1, with D perhaps TRBD1 (6 bases). The germline V gene has CDR1 MNHNS and CDR2 SASEGT. The CDR3 spans 15 residues. The V end was cut by 5 bases, the J end by 2 bases, with 13 bases between. CDR3 loop: CASSRQGFPYNEQFF. CDR3 sequence (DNA): TGTGCCAGCAGTCGCCAGGGGTTCCCCTACAATGAGCAGTTCTTC.

The rearrangement uses TRBV5-4 and TRBJ2-1, with D unclear. Per germline, CDR1 SGHNT and CDR2 YYREEE (reference sequence). CDR3 length equals 11 residues. Trimming cost V 2 bases and J 7 bases, with 4 bases left between them. CDR3 DNA sequence: TGTGCCAGCAGCTTTCTGAATGAGCAGTTCTTC. Translated, it gives CASSFLNEQFF.

This sequence joins TRBV19 and TRBJ2-3; D remains unclear. The CDR3 spans 11 residues. Trimming left V 3 bases short and J 5 bases short, with 3 bases between. CDR1 LNHDA and CDR2 SQIVND come from the germline V gene (reference sequence). The CDR3 DNA reads as TGTGCCAGTAGTATCCGAGATACGCAGTATTTT. Its translation: CASSIRDTQYF.

The J gene is TRBJ1-1, the V gene TRBV10-3, with 7 bases fitting TRBD1. CDR3 length: 12 residues. With V trimmed by 2 bases and J by 7 bases, 1 base remained unmatched. The V gene's germline CDR1 is ENHRY and CDR2 SYGVKD. The CDR3 DNA follows: TGTGCCATCAGTGAGACAGGGGTTGAAGCTTTCTTT. Its protein is CAISETGVEAFF.

This clone was observed once. The chain joins TRBV11-3 to TRBJ2-2; D remains ambiguous. The CDR3 length is 17 residues. Germline assignment: CDR1 SGHNT and CDR2 YENEEA. Trimming cost V 3 bases and J 2 bases, with 16 bases left between them. The CDR3 region is CASSFIPPSQNTGELFF. In nucleotides, the CDR3 is TGTGCCAGCAGCTTCATTCCTCCTAGTCAAAACACCGGGGAGCTGTTTTTT.

The chain carries TRBV5-4 and TRBJ1-6; 9 nucleotides match TRBD1. The CDR3 runs 16 residues. CDR1 SGHNT and CDR2 YYREEE come from the germline V gene (reference sequence). With V trimmed by 1 base and J by 7 bases, 6 bases remained unmatched. Here the CDR3 reads CASSLPPGQGNSPLHF. In DNA, the CDR3 is TGTGCCAGCAGCTTGCCACCGGGACAGGGAAATTCACCCCTCCACTTT.

This chain connects TRBV10-3 to TRBJ1-1; D might be TRBD1 (6 bases). V was trimmed by 7 bases and J by 2 bases, leaving 8 bases between them. The CDR3 totals 12 residues. Germline-derived CDR1 and CDR2 are ENHRY and SYGVKD. This CDR3 reads CAINRDNTEAFF. For the CDR3, the DNA is TGTGCCATCAACAGGGACAACACTGAAGCTTTCTTT.

The rearrangement uses TRBV19 and TRBJ1-2; D call uncertain. The CDR3 covers 12 residues. Germline lookup yields CDR1 LNHDA and CDR2 SQIVND (reference sequence). The germline V and J ends were trimmed by 5 bases and 6 bases, with 10 bases remaining between them. The CDR3 is CASSFKSHGYTF. CDR3 nucleotide sequence: TGTGCCAGTAGTTTTAAGAGTCATGGCTACACCTTC. Looking up the rest from reference TRBV19 and TRBJ1-2 gives the full variable domain: DGGITQSPKYLFRKEGQNVTLSCEQNLNHDAMYWYRQDPGQGLRLIYYSQIVNDFQKGDIAEGYSVSREKKESFPLTVTSAQKNPTAFYLCASSFKSHGYTFGSGTRLTVV.

The J gene is TRBJ2-1, the V gene TRBV18, with TRBD2 matching over 8 bases. Trimming cost V 1 base and J 7 bases; bases outside gene matches: 6. Germline CDR1 is KGHSH and CDR2 is LQKENI. The CDR3 spans 15 residues. The CDR3 loop is CASSPLDSGGNEQFF. CDR3 nucleotides: TGTGCCAGCTCACCACTGGACTCGGGGGGGAATGAGCAGTTCTTC.

V is TRBV7-2 and J is TRBJ1-2; D call uncertain. The V and J ends lost 5 bases and 8 bases respectively, with 15 bases between them. CDR3 size: 13 residues. Germline lookup yields CDR1 SGHTA and CDR2 FQGNSA. CDR3 in amino acids: CASSPSPTGGYTF. The CDR3 region has the DNA TGTGCCAGCAGCCCGTCCCCTACGGGAGGCTACACCTTC. The full variable domain, with the rest looked up from reference TRBV7-2 and TRBJ1-2, is GAGVSQSPSNKVTEKGKDVELRCDPISGHTALYWYRQSLGQGLEFLIYFQGNSAPDKSGLPSDRFSAERTGGSVSTLTIQRTQQEDSAVYLCASSPSPTGGYTFGSGTRLTVV.

V gene TRBV28 combines with J gene TRBJ2-3; 9 bases are a match to TRBD2. The CDR3 runs 14 residues. CDR1 and CDR2 from the germline V gene are MDHEN and SYDVKM. The V gene end was trimmed by 6 bases and the J gene end by 6 bases; junction bases not matched to a gene: 7. The CDR3 is CASRVAGEVDTQYF. CDR3 in DNA: TGTGCCAGCAGAGTAGCGGGGGAGGTGGATACGCAGTATTTT.

This CDR3 is CASDRSYEQYF. The CDR3 DNA is TGTGCCTCGGACAGGTCCTACGAGCAGTACTTC. This chain connects TRBV30 to TRBJ2-7; 7 bases fit TRBD1. Germline CDR1 GTSNPN, CDR2 SVGIG (reference sequence). CDR3 length: 11 residues. V was pared by 7 bases and J by 1 base, with 1 base of the junction left unmatched.

The chain combines TRBV19 with TRBJ2-3; 12 bases line up with TRBD2. Trimming took 6 bases from V and 0 from J; bases not matched to a gene: 4. Germline values: CDR1 LNHDA, CDR2 SQIVND (reference sequence). The CDR3 contains 16 residues. CDR3 bases: TGTGCCAGTAGCGCAACTAGCGGGGGGAGCACAGATACGCAGTATTTT. Protein sequence: CASSATSGGSTDTQYF.

As to this clone: One end of the junction varies from germline; a read error may be responsible. The chain uses TRBV6-1 and TRBJ1-2, with 7 bases fitting TRBD1. The CDR3 has 10 amino acids. Germline CDR1 and CDR2: MNHNS and SASEGT. The CDR3 sequence: CASSETGINF. CDR3 DNA sequence: TGTGCCAGCAGCGAGACAGGGATCAACTTC.

The rearrangement links TRBV15 to TRBJ1-3; maybe TRBD1 (5 bases). In germline, CDR1 is LNHNV, CDR2 YYDKDF (reference sequence). The CDR3 extends over 16 amino acids. With 2 bases removed from V and 4 bases from J, the gap between germline ends came to 15 bases. The CDR3 region has the DNA TGTGCCACCAGCAGATTGGCGGGGGTTCGGGGAAACACCATATATTTT. Its protein is CATSRLAGVRGNTIYF. Drawing the rest from reference TRBV15 and TRBJ1-3, the complete variable domain is DAMVIQNPRYQVTQFGKPVTLSCSQTLNHNVMYWYQQKSSQAPKLLFHYYDKDFNNEADTPDNFQSRRPNTSFCFLDIRSPGLGDTAMYLCATSRLAGVRGNTIYFGEGSWLTVV.

CDR3 sequence reads: CASSKQGINTGELFF. CDR3 bases: TGCGCCAGCTCCAAACAGGGTATCAACACCGGGGAGCTGTTTTTT. This chain joins TRBV10-1 and TRBJ2-2; a possible D gene is TRBD1 (6 bases). Germline V gene sequence: CDR1 WNHNN, CDR2 SYGVQD (reference sequence). V dropped 8 bases and J dropped 2 bases, with 15 bases sitting between them. CDR3 length: 15 residues.

V gene TRBV28 combines with J gene TRBJ2-3, with 7 nucleotides matching TRBD2. Germline V gives CDR1 MDHEN, CDR2 SYDVKM. The V segment lost 2 bases and the J segment 6 bases; nucleotides outside the gene matches: 11. The CDR3 is 16 residues long. The CDR3 nucleotides read TGTGCCAGCAGTTTAATAGGTGGGAGGGCAGATGATACGCAGTATTTT. This gives the protein CASSLIGGRADDTQYF.

The V call is TRBV11-2, the J call TRBJ1-2; weak D call: TRBD1 (6 bases). The CDR3 is made up of 14 amino acids. CDR1 and CDR2 (germline): SGHAT, FQNNGV. Trimming took 2 bases from V and 5 from J, leaving 12 bases between them. The CDR3 region has the DNA TGTGCCAGCAGCTTAAGTACAGGGAAGTATGGCTACACCTTC. Protein product: CASSLSTGKYGYTF.

The V call is TRBV19, the J call TRBJ1-2; no clear D gene. CDR1 and CDR2 (germline): LNHDA, SQIVND (reference sequence). CDR3 length: 11 residues. V shed 6 bases and J shed 2 bases, with 4 bases lying between them. CDR3 sequence reads: CASSGNYGYTF. CDR3 coding DNA: TGTGCCAGTAGCGGGAACTATGGCTACACCTTC.